This T cell receptor (beta chain) was recovered during a study of blood T cell repertoires in COVID-19. About the study: The United States, Italy and Spain provided the acute and convalescent COVID-19 samples. Sample material is recorded as cDNA or gDNA derived from T cells, B-cell-depleted T cells, or PBMCs.

This CDR3 contains 16 residues. J gave up 6 bases and V 4 bases, and 14 bases lay outside the gene matches. Germline V gene data show CDR1 as SGHKS and CDR2 as YYEKEE (reference sequence). Source study methods: Amplifying reference gene primers gave estimates of nucleated cell counts. TCRdb keeps only in-frame clones here, not all; method: immunoSEQ multiplex PCR. The DNA was the basis for D and trimming; V, J and clone size are from that table. The sample includes roughly 86,000 clones, approximately 80% of them seen just once. The sequence derives from a man aged 45 to 65 with acute or convalescent COVID-19. The source material was peripheral blood. The rearrangement links TRBV5-5 to TRBJ2-7; 9 nucleotides agree with TRBD1. CDR3 nucleotide sequence: TGTGCCAGCAGCCGAGAACCGGGACAGGGTGTTCGCGAGCAGTACTTC. It specifies CASSREPGQGVREQYF.